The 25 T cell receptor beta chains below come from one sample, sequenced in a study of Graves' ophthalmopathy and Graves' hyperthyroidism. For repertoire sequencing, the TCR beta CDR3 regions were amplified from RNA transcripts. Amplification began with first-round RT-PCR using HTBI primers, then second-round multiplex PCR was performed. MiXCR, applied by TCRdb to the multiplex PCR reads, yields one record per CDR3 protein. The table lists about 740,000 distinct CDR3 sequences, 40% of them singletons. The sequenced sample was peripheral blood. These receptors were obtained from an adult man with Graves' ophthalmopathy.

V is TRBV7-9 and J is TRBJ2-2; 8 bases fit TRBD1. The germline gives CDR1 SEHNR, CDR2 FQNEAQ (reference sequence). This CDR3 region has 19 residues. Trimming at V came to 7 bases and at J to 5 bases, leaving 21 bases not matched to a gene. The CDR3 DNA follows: TGTGCCAGCACCCCGACGAGTCGGATGGTTCAGGGGGCAACCGGGGAGCTGTTTTTT. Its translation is CASTPTSRMVQGATGELFF.

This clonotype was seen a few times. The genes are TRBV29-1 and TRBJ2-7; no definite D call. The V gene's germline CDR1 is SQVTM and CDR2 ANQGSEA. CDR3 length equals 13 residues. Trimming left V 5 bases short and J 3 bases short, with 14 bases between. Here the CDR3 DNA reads TGCAGCGTTTCCGAGACTCTGGACTACGAGCAGTACTTC. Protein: CSVSETLDYEQYF.

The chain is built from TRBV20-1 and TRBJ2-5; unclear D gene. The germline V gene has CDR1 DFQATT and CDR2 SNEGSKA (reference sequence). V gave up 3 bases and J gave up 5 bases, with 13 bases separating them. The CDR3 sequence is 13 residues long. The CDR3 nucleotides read TGCAGTGCTAGGCCAGTCAGCCCGGAGACCCAGTACTTC. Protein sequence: CSARPVSPETQYF.

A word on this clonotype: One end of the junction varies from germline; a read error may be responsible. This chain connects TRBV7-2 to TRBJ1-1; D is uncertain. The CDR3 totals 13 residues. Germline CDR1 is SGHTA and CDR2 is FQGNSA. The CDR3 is CASSQDFGTEAFF. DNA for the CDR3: TGCGCCAGCAGCCAAGATTTCGGGACTGAAGCTTTCTTT.

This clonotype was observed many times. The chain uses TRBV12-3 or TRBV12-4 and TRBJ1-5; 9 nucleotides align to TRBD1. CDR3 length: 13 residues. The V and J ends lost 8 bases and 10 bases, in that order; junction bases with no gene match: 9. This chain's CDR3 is CASALGTGTPQHF. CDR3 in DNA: TGTGCCAGCGCGCTTGGGACAGGGACACCCCAGCATTTT.

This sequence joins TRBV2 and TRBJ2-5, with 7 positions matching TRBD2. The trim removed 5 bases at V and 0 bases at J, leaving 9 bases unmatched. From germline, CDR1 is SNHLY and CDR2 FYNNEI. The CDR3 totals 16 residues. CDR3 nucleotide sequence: TGTGCCAGCAGTCAGGGCCGACGGGGGGACCAAGAGACCCAGTACTTC. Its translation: CASSQGRRGDQETQYF.

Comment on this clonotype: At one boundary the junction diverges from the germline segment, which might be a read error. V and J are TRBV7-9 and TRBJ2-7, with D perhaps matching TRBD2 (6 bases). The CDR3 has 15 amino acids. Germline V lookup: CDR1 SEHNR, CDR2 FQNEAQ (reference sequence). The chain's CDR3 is CVSSLGAGRGYEQYF. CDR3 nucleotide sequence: TGTGTCAGCAGCTTAGGAGCGGGCCGGGGCTACGAGCAGTACTTC. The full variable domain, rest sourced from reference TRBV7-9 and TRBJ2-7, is DTGVSQNPRHKITKRGQNVTFRCDPISEHNRLYWYRQTLGQGPEFLTYFQNEAQLEKSRLLSDRFSAERPKGSFSTLEIQRTEQGDSAMYLCVSSLGAGRGYEQYFGPGTRLTVT.

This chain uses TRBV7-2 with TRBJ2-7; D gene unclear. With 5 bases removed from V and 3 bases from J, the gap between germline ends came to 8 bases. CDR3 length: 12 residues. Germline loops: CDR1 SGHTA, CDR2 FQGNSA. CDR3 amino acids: CASSPTHYEQYF. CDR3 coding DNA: TGTGCCAGCAGCCCGACTCACTACGAGCAGTACTTC.

The CDR3 loop is CASSLISQASSPNSPLHF. In nucleotides, the CDR3 is TGCGCCAGCAGCTTGATCTCGCAGGCCAGCTCGCCAAATTCACCCCTCCACTTT. The rearrangement links TRBV5-1 to TRBJ1-6; D is unresolved. Germline loops: CDR1 SGHRS, CDR2 YFSETQ. Trimming cost V 1 base and J 7 bases, with 21 bases left between them. This CDR3 contains 18 residues.

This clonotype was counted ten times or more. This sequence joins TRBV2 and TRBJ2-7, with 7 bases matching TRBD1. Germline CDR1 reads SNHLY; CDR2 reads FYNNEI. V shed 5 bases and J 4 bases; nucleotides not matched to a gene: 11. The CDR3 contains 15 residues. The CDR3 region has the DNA TGTGCCAGCAGTCCCGGACAGGTACCTTTTTACGAGCAGTACTTC. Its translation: CASSPGQVPFYEQYF.

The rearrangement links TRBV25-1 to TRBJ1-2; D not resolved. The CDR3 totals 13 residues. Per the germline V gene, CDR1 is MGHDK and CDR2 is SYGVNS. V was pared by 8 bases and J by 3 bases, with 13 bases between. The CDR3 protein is CASVEEHDYGYTF. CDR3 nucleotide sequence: TGTGCCAGCGTTGAGGAGCATGACTATGGCTACACCTTC.

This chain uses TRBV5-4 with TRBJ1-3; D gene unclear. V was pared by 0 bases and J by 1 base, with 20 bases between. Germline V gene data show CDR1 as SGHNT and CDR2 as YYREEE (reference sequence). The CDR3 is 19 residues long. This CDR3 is CASSLAGSLPNYSGNTIYF. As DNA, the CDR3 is TGTGCCAGCAGCTTGGCCGGGAGCTTACCTAACTATTCTGGAAACACCATATATTTT.

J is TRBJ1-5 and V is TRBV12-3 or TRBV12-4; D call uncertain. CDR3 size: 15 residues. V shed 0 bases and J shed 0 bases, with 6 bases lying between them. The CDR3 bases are TGTGCCAGCAGTTTAGCGCCCAATAGCAATCAGCCCCAGCATTTT. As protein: CASSLAPNSNQPQHF.

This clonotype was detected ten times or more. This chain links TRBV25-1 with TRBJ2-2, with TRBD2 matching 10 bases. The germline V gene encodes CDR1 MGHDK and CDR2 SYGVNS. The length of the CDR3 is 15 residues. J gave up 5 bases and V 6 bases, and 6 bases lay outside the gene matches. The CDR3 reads CASSQSLAGTGELFF. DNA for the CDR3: TGTGCCAGCAGCCAGTCACTAGCGGGGACCGGGGAGCTGTTTTTT. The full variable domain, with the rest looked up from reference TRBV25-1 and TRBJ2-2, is EADIYQTPRYLVIGTGKKITLECSQTMGHDKMYWYQQDPGMELHLIHYSYGVNSTEKGDLSSESTVSRIRTEHFPLTLESARPSHTSQYLCASSQSLAGTGELFFGEGSRLTVL.

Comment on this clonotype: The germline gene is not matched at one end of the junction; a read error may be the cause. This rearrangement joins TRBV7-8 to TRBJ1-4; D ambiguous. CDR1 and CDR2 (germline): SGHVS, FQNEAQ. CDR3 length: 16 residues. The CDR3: CASSPRTGSRDEELFF. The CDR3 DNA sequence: TGTGCCAGTAGTCCCAGGACGGGTTCTCGGGATGAAGAACTGTTTTTT. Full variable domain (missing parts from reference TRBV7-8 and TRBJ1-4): GAGVSQSPRYKVAKRGQDVALRCDPISGHVSLFWYQQALGQGPEFLTYFQNEAQLDKSGLPSDRFFAERPEGSVSTLKIQRTQQEDSAVYLCASSPRTGSRDEELFFGSGTQLSVL.

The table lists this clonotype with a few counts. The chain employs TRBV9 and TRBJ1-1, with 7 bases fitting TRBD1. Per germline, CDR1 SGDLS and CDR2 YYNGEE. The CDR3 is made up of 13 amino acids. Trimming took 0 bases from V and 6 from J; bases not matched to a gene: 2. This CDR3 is CASSVGQGAEAFF. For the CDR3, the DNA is TGTGCCAGCAGCGTAGGTCAGGGGGCTGAAGCTTTCTTT.

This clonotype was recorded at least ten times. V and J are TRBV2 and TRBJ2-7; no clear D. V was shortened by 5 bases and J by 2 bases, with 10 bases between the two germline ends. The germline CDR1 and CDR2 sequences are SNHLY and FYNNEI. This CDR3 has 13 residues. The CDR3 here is CASSMPLPYEQYF. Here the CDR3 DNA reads TGTGCCAGCAGTATGCCTCTTCCCTACGAGCAGTACTTC.

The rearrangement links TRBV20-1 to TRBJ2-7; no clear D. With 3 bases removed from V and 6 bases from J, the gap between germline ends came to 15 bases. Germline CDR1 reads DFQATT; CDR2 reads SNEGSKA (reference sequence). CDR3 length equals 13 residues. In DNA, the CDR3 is TGCAGTGCTAGTAGTGGGGTCCTCCGCGAGCAGTACTTC. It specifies CSASSGVLREQYF.

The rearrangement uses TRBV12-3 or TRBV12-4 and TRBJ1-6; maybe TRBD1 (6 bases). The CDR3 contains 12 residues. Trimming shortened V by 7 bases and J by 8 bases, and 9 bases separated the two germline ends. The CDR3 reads CASNPGDSPLHF. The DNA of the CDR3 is TGTGCCAGCAACCCAGGGGATTCACCCCTCCACTTT.

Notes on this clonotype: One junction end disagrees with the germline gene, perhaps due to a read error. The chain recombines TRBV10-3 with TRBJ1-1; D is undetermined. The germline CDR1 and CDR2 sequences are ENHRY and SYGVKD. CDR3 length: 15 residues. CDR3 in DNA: TGTGCCAGCAGTCCATTTGCACGAGGCGGGCCTGAAGCTTTCTTT. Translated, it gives CASSPFARGGPEAFF.

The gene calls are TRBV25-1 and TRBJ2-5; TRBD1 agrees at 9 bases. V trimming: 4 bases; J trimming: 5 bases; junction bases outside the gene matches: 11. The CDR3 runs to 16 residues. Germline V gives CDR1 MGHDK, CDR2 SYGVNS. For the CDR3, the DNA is TGTGCCAGCAGTGCCTCTTCGGGACAGGGTTACGAGACCCAGTACTTC. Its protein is CASSASSGQGYETQYF.

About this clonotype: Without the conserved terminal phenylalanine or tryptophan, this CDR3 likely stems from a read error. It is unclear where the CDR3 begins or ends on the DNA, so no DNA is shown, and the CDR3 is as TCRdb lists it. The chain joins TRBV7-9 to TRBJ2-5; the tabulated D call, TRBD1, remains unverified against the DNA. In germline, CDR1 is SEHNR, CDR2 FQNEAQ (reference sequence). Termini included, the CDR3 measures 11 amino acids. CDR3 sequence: CASSLAGGMDT.

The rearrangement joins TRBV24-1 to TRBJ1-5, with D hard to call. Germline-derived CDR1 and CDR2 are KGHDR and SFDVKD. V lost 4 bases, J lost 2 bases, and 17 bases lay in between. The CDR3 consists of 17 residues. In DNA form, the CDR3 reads TGTGCCACCAGTGACGCCGGGCAGACCTTACGCAATCAGCCCCAGCATTTT. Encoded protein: CATSDAGQTLRNQPQHF.

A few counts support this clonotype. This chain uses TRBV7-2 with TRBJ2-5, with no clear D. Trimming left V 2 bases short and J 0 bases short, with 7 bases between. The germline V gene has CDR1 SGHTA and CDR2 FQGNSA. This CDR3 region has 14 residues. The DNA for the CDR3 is TGTGCCAGCAGCTTAATCGTGAACCAAGAGACCCAGTACTTC. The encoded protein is CASSLIVNQETQYF.

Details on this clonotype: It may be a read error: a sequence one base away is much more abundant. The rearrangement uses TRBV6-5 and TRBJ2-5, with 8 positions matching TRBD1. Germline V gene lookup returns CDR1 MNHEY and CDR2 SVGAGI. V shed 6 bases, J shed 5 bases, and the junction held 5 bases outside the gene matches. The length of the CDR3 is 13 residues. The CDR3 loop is CASRPGTGETQYF. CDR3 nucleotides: TGTGCCAGCAGACCCGGGACAGGCGAGACCCAGTACTTC.